This T cell receptor beta chain is drawn from a study of cytomegalovirus exposure and HLA in healthy donors. The length of the CDR3 is 14 residues. V gave up 0 bases and J gave up 10 bases, with 15 bases separating them. Germline V lookup: CDR1 SGHAT, CDR2 FQNNGV. With 60 Vbeta and 13 Jbeta primers, the PCR was carried out. Some clones are missing from TCRdb's copy, which holds only in-frame ones; the method was immunoSEQ multiplex PCR. The sample shows 120,000 to 150,000 clones, roughly four fifths of them seen only once. The sequence derives from a human donor in good health. This sequence joins TRBV11-2 and TRBJ1-1; weak D call: TRBD1 (5 bases). Sequenced sample: PBMCs. The CDR3 DNA follows: TGTGCCAGCAGCTTAGACCCCAGGCGGGGGGGAGCTTTCTTT. Protein sequence: CASSLDPRRGGAFF.